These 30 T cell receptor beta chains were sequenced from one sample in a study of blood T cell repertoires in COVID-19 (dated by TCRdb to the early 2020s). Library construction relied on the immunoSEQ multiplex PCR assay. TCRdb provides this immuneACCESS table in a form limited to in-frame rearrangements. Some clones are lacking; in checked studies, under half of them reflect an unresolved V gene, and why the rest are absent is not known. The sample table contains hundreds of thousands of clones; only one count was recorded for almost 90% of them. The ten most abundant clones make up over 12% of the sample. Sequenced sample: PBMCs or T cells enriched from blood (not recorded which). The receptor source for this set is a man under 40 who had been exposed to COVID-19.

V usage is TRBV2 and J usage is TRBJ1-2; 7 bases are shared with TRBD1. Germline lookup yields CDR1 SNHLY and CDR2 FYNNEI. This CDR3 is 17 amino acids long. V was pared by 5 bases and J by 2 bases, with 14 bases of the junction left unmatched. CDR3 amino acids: CASSRKGGRDSNYGYTF. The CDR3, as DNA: TGTGCCAGCAGTCGAAAGGGGGGCCGGGACAGCAACTATGGCTACACCTTC.

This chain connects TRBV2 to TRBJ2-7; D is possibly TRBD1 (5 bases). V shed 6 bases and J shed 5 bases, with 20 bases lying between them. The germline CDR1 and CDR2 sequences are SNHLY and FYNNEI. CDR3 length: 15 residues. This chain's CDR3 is CASRRDDSYIDEQYF. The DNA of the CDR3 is TGTGCCAGCAGGAGAGATGACAGCTATATCGACGAGCAGTACTTC.

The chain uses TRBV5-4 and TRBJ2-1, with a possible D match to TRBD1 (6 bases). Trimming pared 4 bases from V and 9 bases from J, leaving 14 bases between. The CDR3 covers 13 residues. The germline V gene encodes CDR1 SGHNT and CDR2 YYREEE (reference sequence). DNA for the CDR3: TGTGCCAGCAGCCAGACAGGTCGTAGTGAGCAGTTCTTC. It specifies CASSQTGRSEQFF.

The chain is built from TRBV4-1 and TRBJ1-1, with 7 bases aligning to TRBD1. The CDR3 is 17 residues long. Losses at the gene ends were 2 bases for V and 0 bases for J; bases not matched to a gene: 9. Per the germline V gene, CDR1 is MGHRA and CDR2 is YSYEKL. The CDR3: CASSQPVAGTVNTEAFF. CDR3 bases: TGCGCCAGCAGCCAACCGGTGGCCGGGACAGTGAACACTGAAGCTTTCTTT.

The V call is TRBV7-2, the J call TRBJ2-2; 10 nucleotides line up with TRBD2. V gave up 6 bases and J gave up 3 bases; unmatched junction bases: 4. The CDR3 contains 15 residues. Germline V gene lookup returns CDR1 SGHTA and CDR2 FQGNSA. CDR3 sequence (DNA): TGTGCCAGCAGGAGCGGGGGGGCCGACACCGGGGAGCTGTTTTTT. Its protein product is CASRSGGADTGELFF.

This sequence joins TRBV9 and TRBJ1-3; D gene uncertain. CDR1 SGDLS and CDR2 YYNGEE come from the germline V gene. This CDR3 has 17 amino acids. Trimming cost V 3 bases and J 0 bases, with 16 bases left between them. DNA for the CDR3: TGTGCCAGCAGCGCCTTAAGTATGAGCGGCTCTGGAAACACCATATATTTT. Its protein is CASSALSMSGSGNTIYF.

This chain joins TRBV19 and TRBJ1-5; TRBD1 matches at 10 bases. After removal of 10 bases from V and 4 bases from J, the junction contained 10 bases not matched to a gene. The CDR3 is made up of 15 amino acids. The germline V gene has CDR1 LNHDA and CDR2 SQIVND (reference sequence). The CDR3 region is CATTGPGQGNQPQHF. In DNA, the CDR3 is TGTGCCACCACAGGACCGGGACAGGGGAATCAGCCCCAGCATTTT.

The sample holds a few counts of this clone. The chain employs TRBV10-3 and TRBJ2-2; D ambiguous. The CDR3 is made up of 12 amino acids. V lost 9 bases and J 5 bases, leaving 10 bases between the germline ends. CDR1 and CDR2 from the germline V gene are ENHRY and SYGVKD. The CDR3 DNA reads TGTGCCATTCTAGGCGGTACCGGGGAGCTGTTTTTT. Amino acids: CAILGGTGELFF.

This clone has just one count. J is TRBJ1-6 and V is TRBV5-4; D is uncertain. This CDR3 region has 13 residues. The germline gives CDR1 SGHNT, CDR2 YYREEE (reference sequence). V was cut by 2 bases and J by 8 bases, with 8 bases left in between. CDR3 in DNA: TGTGCCAGCAGCTTCTTTATTGATTCACCCCTCCACTTT. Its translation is CASSFFIDSPLHF.

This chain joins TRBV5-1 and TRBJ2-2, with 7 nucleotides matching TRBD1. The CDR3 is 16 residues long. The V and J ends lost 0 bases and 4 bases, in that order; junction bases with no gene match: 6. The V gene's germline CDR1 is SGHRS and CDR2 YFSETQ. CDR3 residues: CASSLGSGTVTGELFF. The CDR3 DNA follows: TGCGCCAGCAGCTTGGGGTCCGGGACAGTCACCGGGGAGCTGTTTTTT.

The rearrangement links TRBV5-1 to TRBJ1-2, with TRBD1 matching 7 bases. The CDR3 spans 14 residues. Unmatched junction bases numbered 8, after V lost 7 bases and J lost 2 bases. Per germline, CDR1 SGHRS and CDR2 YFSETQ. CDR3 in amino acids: CASAATGENYGYTF. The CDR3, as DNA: TGCGCCAGCGCGGCAACAGGGGAGAACTATGGCTACACCTTC.

For the CDR3, the DNA is TGTGCCAGCAAGGGGGACAGCTCTGGAAACACCATATATTTT. This sequence encodes CASKGDSSGNTIYF. The chain couples TRBV6-5 to TRBJ1-3; 7 bases match TRBD1. V lost 7 bases, J lost 0 bases, and 3 bases stayed unmatched. Germline CDR1 and CDR2: MNHEY and SVGAGI. CDR3 length: 14 residues.

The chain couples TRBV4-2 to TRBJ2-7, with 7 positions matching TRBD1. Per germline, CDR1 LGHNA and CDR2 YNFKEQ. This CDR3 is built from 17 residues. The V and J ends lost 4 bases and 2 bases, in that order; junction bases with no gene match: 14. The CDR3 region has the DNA TGTGCCAGCAGCCGTCAGATTGACAGGGCGAGCACCTACGAGCAGTACTTC. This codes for CASSRQIDRASTYEQYF.

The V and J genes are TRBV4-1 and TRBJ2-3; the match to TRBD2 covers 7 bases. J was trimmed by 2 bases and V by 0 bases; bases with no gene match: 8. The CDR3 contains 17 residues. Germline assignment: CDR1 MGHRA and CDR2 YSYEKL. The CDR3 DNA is TGCGCCAGCAGCCAAGATAACGAGGCGGGGGACACAGATACGCAGTATTTT. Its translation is CASSQDNEAGDTDTQYF.

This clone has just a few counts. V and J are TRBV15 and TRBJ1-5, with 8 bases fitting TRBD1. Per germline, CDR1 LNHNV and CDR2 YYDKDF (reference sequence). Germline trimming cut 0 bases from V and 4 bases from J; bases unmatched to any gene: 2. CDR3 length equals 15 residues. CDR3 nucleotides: TGTGCCACCAGCAGAGAGACAGGGGCGAATCAGCCCCAGCATTTT. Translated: CATSRETGANQPQHF.

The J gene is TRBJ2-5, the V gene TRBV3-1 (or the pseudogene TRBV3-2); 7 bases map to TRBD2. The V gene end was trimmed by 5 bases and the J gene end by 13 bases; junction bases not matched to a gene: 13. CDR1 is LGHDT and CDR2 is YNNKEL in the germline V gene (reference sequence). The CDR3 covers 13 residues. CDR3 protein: CASSETREGSRYF. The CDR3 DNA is TGTGCCAGCAGCGAAACAAGGGAGGGGAGCCGGTACTTC.

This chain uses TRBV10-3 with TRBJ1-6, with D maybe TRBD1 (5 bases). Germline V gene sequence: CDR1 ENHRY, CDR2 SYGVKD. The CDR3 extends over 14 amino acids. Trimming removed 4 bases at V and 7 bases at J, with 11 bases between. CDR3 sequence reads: CAISGEGHNSPLHF. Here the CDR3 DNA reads TGTGCCATCAGTGGGGAGGGGCACAATTCACCCCTCCACTTT.

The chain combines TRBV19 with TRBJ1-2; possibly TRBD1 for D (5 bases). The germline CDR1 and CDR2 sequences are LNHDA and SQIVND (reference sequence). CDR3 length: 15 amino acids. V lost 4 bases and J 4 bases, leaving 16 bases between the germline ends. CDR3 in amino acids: CASSSKQALSYGYTF. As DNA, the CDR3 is TGTGCCAGTAGTAGCAAACAGGCTCTCAGCTATGGCTACACCTTC.

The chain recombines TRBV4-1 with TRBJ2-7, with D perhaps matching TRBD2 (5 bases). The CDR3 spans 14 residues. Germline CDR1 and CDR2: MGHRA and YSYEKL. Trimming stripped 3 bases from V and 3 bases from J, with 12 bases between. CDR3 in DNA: TGCGCCAGCAGCCAGGAATCGGGGTTCTACGAGCAGTACTTC. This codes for CASSQESGFYEQYF.

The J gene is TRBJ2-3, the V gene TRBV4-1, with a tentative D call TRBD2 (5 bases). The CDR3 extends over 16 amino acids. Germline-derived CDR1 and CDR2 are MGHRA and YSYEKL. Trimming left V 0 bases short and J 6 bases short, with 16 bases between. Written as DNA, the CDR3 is TGCGCCAGCAGCCAAGATTCGGCTAGCAGGTCCGATACGCAGTATTTT. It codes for CASSQDSASRSDTQYF.

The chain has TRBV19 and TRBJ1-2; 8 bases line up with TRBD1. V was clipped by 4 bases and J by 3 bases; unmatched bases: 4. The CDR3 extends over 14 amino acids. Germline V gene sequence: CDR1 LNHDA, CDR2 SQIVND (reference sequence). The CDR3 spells CASSKPGGDYGYTF. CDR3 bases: TGTGCCAGTAGTAAGCCAGGGGGCGACTATGGCTACACCTTC.

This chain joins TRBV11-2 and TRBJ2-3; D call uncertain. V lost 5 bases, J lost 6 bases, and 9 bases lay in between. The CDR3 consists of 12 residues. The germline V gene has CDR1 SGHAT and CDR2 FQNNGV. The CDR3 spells CASSPLRDTQYF. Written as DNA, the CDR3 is TGTGCCAGCAGCCCCCTCCGGGATACGCAGTATTTT.

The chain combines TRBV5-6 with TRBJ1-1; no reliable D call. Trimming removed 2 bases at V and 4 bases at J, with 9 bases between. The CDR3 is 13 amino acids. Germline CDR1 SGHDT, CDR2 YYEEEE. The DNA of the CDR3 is TGTGCCAGCAGCTTTGTAGGAGGCACTGAAGCTTTCTTT. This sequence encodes CASSFVGGTEAFF.

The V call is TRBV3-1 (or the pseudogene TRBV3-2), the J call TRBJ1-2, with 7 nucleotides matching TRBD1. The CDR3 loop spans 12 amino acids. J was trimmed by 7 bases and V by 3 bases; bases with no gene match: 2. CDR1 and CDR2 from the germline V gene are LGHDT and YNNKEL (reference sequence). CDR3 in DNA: TGTGCCAGCAGCCACCAGGGGGGTGGCTACACCTTC. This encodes CASSHQGGGYTF.

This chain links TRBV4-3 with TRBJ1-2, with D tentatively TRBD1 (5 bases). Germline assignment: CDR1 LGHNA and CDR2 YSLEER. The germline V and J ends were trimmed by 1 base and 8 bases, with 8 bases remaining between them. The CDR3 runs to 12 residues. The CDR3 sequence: CASSQGTRGYTF. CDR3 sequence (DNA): TGCGCCAGCAGCCAAGGGACAAGGGGCTACACCTTC.

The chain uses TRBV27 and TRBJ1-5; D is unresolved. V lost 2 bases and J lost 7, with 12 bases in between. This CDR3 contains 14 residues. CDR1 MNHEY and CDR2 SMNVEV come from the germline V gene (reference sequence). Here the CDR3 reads CASSLRAGIQPQHF. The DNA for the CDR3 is TGTGCCAGCAGTTTACGGGCGGGAATACAGCCCCAGCATTTT.

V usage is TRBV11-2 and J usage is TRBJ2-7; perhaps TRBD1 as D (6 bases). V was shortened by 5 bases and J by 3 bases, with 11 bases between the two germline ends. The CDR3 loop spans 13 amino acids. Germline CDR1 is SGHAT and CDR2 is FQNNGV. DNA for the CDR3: TGTGCCAGCAGCGGTACAGGGATCTACGAGCAGTACTTC. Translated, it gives CASSGTGIYEQYF. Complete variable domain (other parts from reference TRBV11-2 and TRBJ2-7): EAGVAQSPRYKIIEKRQSVAFWCNPISGHATLYWYQQILGQGPKLLIQFQNNGVVDDSQLPKDRFSAERLKGVDSTLKIQPAKLEDSAVYLCASSGTGIYEQYFGPGTRLTVT.

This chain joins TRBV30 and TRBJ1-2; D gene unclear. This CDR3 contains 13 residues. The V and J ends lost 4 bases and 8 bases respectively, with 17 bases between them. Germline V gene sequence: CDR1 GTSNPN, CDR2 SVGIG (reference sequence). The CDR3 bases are TGTGCCTGGAAAGCCCCCGAAACGAGCGGCTACACCTTC. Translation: CAWKAPETSGYTF.

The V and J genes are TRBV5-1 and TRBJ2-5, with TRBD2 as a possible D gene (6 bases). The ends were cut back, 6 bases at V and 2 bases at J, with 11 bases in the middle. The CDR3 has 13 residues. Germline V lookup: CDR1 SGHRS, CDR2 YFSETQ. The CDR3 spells CASNRDSQETQYF. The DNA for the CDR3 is TGCGCCAGCAATCGGGACTCACAAGAGACCCAGTACTTC.

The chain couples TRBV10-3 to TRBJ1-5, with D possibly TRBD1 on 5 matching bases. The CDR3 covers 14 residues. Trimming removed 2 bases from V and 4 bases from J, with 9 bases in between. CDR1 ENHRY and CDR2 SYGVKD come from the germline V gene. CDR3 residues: CAISEVGQNQPQHF. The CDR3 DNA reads TGTGCCATCAGTGAGGTGGGGCAGAATCAGCCCCAGCATTTT.